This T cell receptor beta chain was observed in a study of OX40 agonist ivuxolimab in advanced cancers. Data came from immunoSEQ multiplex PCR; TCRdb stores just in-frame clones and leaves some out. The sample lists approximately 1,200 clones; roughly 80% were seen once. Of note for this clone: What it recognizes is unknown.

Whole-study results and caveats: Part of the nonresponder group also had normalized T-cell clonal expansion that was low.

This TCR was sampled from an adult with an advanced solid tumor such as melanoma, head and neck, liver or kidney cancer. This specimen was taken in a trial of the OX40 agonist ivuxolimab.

The CDR3 is CAWSARDRRYTF. CDR3 DNA: TGTGCCTGGAGCGCCCGGGACAGACGCTACACCTTC. V gene TRBV30 combines with J gene TRBJ1-2, with 7 bases lining up with TRBD1. Germline loops: CDR1 GTSNPN, CDR2 SVGIG (reference sequence). The CDR3 has 12 residues. J gave up 9 bases and V 3 bases, and 7 bases lay outside the gene matches.